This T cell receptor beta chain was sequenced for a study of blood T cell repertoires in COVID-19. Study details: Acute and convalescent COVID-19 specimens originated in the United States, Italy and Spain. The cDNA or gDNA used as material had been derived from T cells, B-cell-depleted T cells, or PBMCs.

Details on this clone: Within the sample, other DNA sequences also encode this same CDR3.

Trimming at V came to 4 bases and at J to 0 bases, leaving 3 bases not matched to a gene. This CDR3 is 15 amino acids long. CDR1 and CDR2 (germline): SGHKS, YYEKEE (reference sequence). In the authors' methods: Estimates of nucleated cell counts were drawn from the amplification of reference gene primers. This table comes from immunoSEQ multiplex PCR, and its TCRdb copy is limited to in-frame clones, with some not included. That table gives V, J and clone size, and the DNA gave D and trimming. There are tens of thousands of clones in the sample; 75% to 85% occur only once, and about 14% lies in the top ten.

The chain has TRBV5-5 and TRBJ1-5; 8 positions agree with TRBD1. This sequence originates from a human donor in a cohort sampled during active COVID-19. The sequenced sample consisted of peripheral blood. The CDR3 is CASSAGQASNQPQHF. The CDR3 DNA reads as TGTGCCAGCAGCGCGGGACAGGCTAGCAATCAGCCCCAGCATTTT.